Following are 30 T cell receptor beta chains from one sample sequenced in a study of T cell responses to AZD1222 COVID-19 vaccine. Sequencing was performed with immunoSEQ multiplex PCR; in TCRdb, only in-frame clones are kept and a portion is missing. The sample includes under 200,000 clones, over 80% of them seen just once. This specimen was peripheral blood, taken on day 0 of MenACWY control vaccination. The receptor set was obtained from an adult in good health.

The chain links TRBV7-9 to TRBJ1-1, with D perhaps matching TRBD1 (5 bases). CDR1 and CDR2 (germline): SEHNR, FQNEAQ (reference sequence). The CDR3 covers 15 residues. Trimming removed 3 bases at V and 4 bases at J, with 15 bases between. Here the CDR3 reads CASSLGPAGGTEAFF. CDR3 DNA: TGTGCCAGCAGCTTGGGACCCGCGGGGGGCACTGAAGCTTTCTTT.

The chain employs TRBV6-1 and TRBJ1-2; D unclear. The CDR3 sequence is 13 residues long. Trimming shortened V by 2 bases and J by 7 bases, and 11 bases separated the two germline ends. The V gene's germline CDR1 is MNHNS and CDR2 SASEGT. The CDR3 DNA follows: TGTGCCAGCAGTGAAAGAGGGTTCGGTGGCTACACCTTC. Amino acid sequence: CASSERGFGGYTF.

The V call is TRBV25-1, the J call TRBJ2-3; maybe TRBD1 (5 bases). V shed 7 bases and J shed 5 bases, with 10 bases lying between them. Germline V gives CDR1 MGHDK, CDR2 SYGVNS. CDR3 size: 12 residues. CDR3 bases: TGTGCCAGCACCTCCCAGGGAGATACGCAGTATTTT. This gives the protein CASTSQGDTQYF.

V and J are TRBV7-3 and TRBJ1-1, with 7 bases fitting TRBD1. From germline, CDR1 is SGHTA and CDR2 FQGTGA. The V segment lost 2 bases and the J segment 8 bases; nucleotides outside the gene matches: 5. CDR3 length equals 13 residues. CDR3 bases: TGTGCCAGCAGCTTATGGGGGGACAGAGAAGCTTTCTTT. It codes for CASSLWGDREAFF.

The chain recombines TRBV6-5 with TRBJ2-5, with 11 positions matching TRBD2. Germline CDR1 is MNHEY and CDR2 is SVGAGI. V shed 4 bases, J shed 4 bases, and the junction held 2 bases outside the gene matches. The CDR3 is 14 residues long. The CDR3 region has the DNA TGTGCCAGCAGTTTTAGCGGGAGGGGAGAGACCCAGTACTTC. It is translated as CASSFSGRGETQYF.

The genes are TRBV5-5 and TRBJ2-5, with D possibly matching TRBD1 (6 bases). V shed 4 bases and J shed 4 bases, with 11 bases lying between them. The V gene's germline CDR1 is SGHKS and CDR2 YYEKEE (reference sequence). This CDR3 has 13 amino acids. The CDR3 loop is CASSPRGGETQYF. In nucleotides, the CDR3 is TGTGCCAGCAGCCCCAGGGGTGGAGAGACCCAGTACTTC.

The chain combines TRBV19 with TRBJ1-2; D is ambiguous. CDR3 length: 14 residues. V was pared by 10 bases and J by 0 bases, with 15 bases between. Per the germline V gene, CDR1 is LNHDA and CDR2 is SQIVND (reference sequence). As DNA, the CDR3 is TGTGCCACCTCTCAGGCCGTTCCTAACTATGGCTACACCTTC. As protein: CATSQAVPNYGYTF.

The chain combines TRBV21-1 with TRBJ1-1; no DNA check was done on the table's D call, TRBD1. TRBV21-1 is a known pseudogene. The CDR3 is 14 amino acids. CDR3 amino acids: CASGTGGARTEAFF. CDR3 DNA sequence: TGTGCCAGCGGGACAGGGGGCGCCCGCACTGAAGCTTTCTTT.

This chain connects TRBV4-1 to TRBJ1-5; D is undetermined. Trimming left V 3 bases short and J 3 bases short, with 15 bases between. This CDR3 spans 16 amino acids. Germline V lookup: CDR1 MGHRA, CDR2 YSYEKL. As DNA, the CDR3 is TGCGCCAGCAGCCAGGAGGGAGAAGGGATCAATCAGCCCCAGCATTTT. Residues: CASSQEGEGINQPQHF.

The CDR3 DNA follows: TGTGCCAGCAGTTTATTGGGGCTAGCGCGTGAAGGATCCTACAATGAGCAGTTCTTC. As protein: CASSLLGLAREGSYNEQFF. This chain joins TRBV27 and TRBJ2-1, with a tentative D call TRBD2 (6 bases). Deletions cut 1 base from V and 1 base from J, with 20 bases between. CDR1 and CDR2 from the germline V gene are MNHEY and SMNVEV (reference sequence). CDR3 size: 19 residues.

The chain uses TRBV28 and TRBJ1-1; a weak D match, TRBD1 (5 bases). Germline CDR1 reads MDHEN; CDR2 reads SYDVKM. Deletions cut 5 bases from V and 4 bases from J, with 11 bases between. The CDR3 has 13 residues. The CDR3 loop is CASSPRGFTEAFF. CDR3 DNA: TGTGCCAGCAGTCCCCGGGGCTTCACTGAAGCTTTCTTT.

The rearrangement joins TRBV28 to TRBJ1-2, with a tentative D call TRBD1 (6 bases). Germline CDR1 and CDR2: MDHEN and SYDVKM. The CDR3 spans 13 residues. Trimming removed 2 bases at V and 8 bases at J, with 12 bases between. As DNA, the CDR3 is TGTGCCAGCAGTTTAGATACAGGGAGCGGCTACACCTTC. It yields the protein CASSLDTGSGYTF.

The rearrangement uses TRBV28 and TRBJ1-1; the D gene is possibly TRBD1 (6 bases). The CDR3 is 12 residues long. The ends were cut back, 7 bases at V and 7 bases at J, with 13 bases in the middle. The germline V gene encodes CDR1 MDHEN and CDR2 SYDVKM. CDR3 coding DNA: TGTGCCAGCAACATCAAAGGGGGTGAAGCTTTCTTT. This codes for CASNIKGGEAFF. Together with reference TRBV28 and TRBJ1-1, the CDR3 gives the full variable domain: DVKVTQSSRYLVKRTGEKVFLECVQDMDHENMFWYRQDPGLGLRLIYFSYDVKMKEKGDIPEGYSVSREKKERFSLILESASTNQTSMYLCASNIKGGEAFFGQGTRLTVV.

The J gene is TRBJ1-1, the V gene TRBV11-2; maybe TRBD1 (5 bases). V lost 3 bases to trimming and J lost 1 base, with 18 bases between them. Germline CDR1 and CDR2: SGHAT and FQNNGV. The length of the CDR3 is 17 residues. The CDR3 loop reads CASSLGPGQTPNTEAFF. As DNA, the CDR3 is TGTGCCAGCAGCTTGGGGCCAGGGCAGACTCCGAACACTGAAGCTTTCTTT. The whole variable domain, remainder taken from reference TRBV11-2 and TRBJ1-1, is EAGVAQSPRYKIIEKRQSVAFWCNPISGHATLYWYQQILGQGPKLLIQFQNNGVVDDSQLPKDRFSAERLKGVDSTLKIQPAKLEDSAVYLCASSLGPGQTPNTEAFFGQGTRLTVV.

The chain links TRBV3-1 (or the pseudogene TRBV3-2) to TRBJ1-2; 12 bases fit TRBD1. This CDR3 has 19 residues. Germline loops: CDR1 LGHDT, CDR2 YNNKEL (reference sequence). J gave up 4 bases and V 5 bases, and 17 bases lay outside the gene matches. CDR3 nucleotides: TGTGCCAGCAGCTCAATAGGGGACAGGGGGCGAATACGTTCCTATGGCTACACCTTC. Protein product: CASSSIGDRGRIRSYGYTF.

J is TRBJ2-3 and V is TRBV5-1; 9 bases match TRBD2. V gave up 5 bases and J gave up 3 bases; unmatched junction bases: 10. Germline assignment: CDR1 SGHRS and CDR2 YFSETQ. CDR3 length: 16 residues. CDR3 sequence: CASRPPGLATTDTQYF. DNA of the CDR3: TGCGCCAGCAGGCCACCGGGACTAGCAACTACAGATACGCAGTATTTT.

The rearrangement links TRBV9 to TRBJ2-5, with 11 bases matching TRBD2. The CDR3 has 16 amino acids. The germline V gene encodes CDR1 SGDLS and CDR2 YYNGEE. V shed 2 bases and J 4 bases; nucleotides not matched to a gene: 7. The CDR3 reads CASSVSGRADGETQYF. The CDR3 coding sequence is TGTGCCAGCAGCGTTAGCGGGAGGGCTGATGGAGAGACCCAGTACTTC. Full variable domain (outside the CDR3, taken from reference TRBV9 and TRBJ2-5): DSGVTQTPKHLITATGQRVTLRCSPRSGDLSVYWYQQSLDQGLQFLIQYYNGEERAKGNILERFSAQQFPDLHSELNLSSLELGDSALYFCASSVSGRADGETQYFGPGTRLLVL.

The CDR3 sequence: CASSQASSSYEQYF. The CDR3 DNA is TGCGCCAGCAGCCAAGCCTCGAGCTCCTACGAGCAGTACTTC. The chain is built from TRBV4-3 and TRBJ2-7; D not certain. V was clipped by 1 base and J by 0 bases, with 7 bases between them. Germline values: CDR1 LGHNA, CDR2 YSLEER. This CDR3 is built from 14 residues.

The chain recombines TRBV9 with TRBJ1-1; D remains unclear. The CDR3 consists of 15 residues. V lost 5 bases and J 1 base, leaving 15 bases between the germline ends. The germline V gene has CDR1 SGDLS and CDR2 YYNGEE. CDR3 sequence reads: CASSLGGPWNTEAFF. CDR3 DNA sequence: TGTGCCAGCAGTTTAGGAGGGCCGTGGAACACTGAAGCTTTCTTT.

The chain combines TRBV18 with TRBJ2-5; D gene ambiguous. The V gene lost 0 bases and the J gene lost 4 bases, with 6 bases spanning the gap. CDR1 is KGHSH, CDR2 LQKENI, per germline. The length of the CDR3 is 13 residues. The CDR3 region is CASSPPSRETQYF. CDR3 nucleotides: TGTGCCAGCTCACCACCAAGCAGAGAGACCCAGTACTTC.

The chain uses TRBV6-5 and TRBJ1-2, with D maybe TRBD1 (5 bases). The V and J ends lost 2 bases and 1 base respectively, with 11 bases between them. CDR3 length: 15 residues. Looked up from germline, CDR1 is MNHEY and CDR2 is SVGAGI. The CDR3 is CASSYRGQGNYGYTF. DNA of the CDR3: TGTGCCAGCAGTTACCGCGGCCAGGGTAACTATGGCTACACCTTC.

The CDR3 is CASSLRRTYEQYF. Here the CDR3 DNA reads TGTGCCAGCTCTCTCAGGAGGACCTACGAGCAGTACTTC. This sequence joins TRBV6-5 and TRBJ2-7, with a tentative D call TRBD2 (5 bases). This CDR3 is built from 13 residues. V lost 8 bases to trimming and J lost 2 bases, with 13 bases between them. Per the germline V gene, CDR1 is MNHEY and CDR2 is SVGAGI.

This chain's CDR3 is CASSVADGDPLHF. CDR3 coding DNA: TGTGCCAGCAGCGTAGCGGACGGAGACCCCCTCCACTTT. V gene TRBV9 combines with J gene TRBJ1-6, with unresolved D. CDR1 and CDR2 from the germline V gene are SGDLS and YYNGEE. V gave up 0 bases and J gave up 13 bases, with 11 bases separating them. The length of the CDR3 is 13 residues.

J is TRBJ1-2 and V is TRBV5-6, with D perhaps matching TRBD1 (6 bases). The V gene lost 2 bases and the J gene lost 2 bases, with 7 bases spanning the gap. The CDR3 totals 13 residues. CDR1 and CDR2 (germline): SGHDT, YYEEEE. CDR3: CASSFGQNYGYTF. The CDR3 coding sequence is TGTGCCAGCAGCTTTGGACAGAACTATGGCTACACCTTC.

This clone has just one count. The chain is built from TRBV6-1 and TRBJ2-3, with 11 bases that match TRBD2. The V segment lost 3 bases and the J segment 2 bases; nucleotides outside the gene matches: 7. The length of the CDR3 is 17 residues. Germline V gene sequence: CDR1 MNHNS, CDR2 SASEGT. DNA of the CDR3: TGTGCCAGCAGTGACACTAGCGGGAGTGGGGTCACAGATACGCAGTATTTT. Encoded protein: CASSDTSGSGVTDTQYF.

This clone was observed a handful of times. The chain carries TRBV19 and TRBJ2-3; 7 positions agree with TRBD1. This CDR3 region has 14 residues. Germline CDR1 reads LNHDA; CDR2 reads SQIVND (reference sequence). V was pared by 6 bases and J by 6 bases, with 9 bases of the junction left unmatched. Here the CDR3 DNA reads TGTGCCAGTAGCCGGGACAGAGTATCGGATACGCAGTATTTT. This sequence encodes CASSRDRVSDTQYF.

V gene TRBV3-1 (or the pseudogene TRBV3-2) combines with J gene TRBJ2-5; 10 bases match TRBD1. V lost 3 bases to trimming and J lost 5 bases; unmatched junction nucleotides: 9. Germline V lookup: CDR1 LGHDT, CDR2 YNNKEL (reference sequence). CDR3 size: 16 residues. CDR3 sequence reads: CASSQPPGTGAETQYF. DNA of the CDR3: TGTGCCAGCAGCCAGCCTCCCGGGACAGGGGCGGAGACCCAGTACTTC.

The genes are TRBV7-7 and TRBJ2-7; D is perhaps TRBD1 (7 bases). The V end lost 2 bases, the J end lost 3 bases, and 14 bases lay between the germline ends. CDR1 and CDR2 (germline): SSHAT, FNYEAQ (reference sequence). This CDR3 spans 15 amino acids. DNA for the CDR3: TGTGCCAGCAGCTTATCGGCAGGGGGGAACTACGAGCAGTACTTC. Its translation: CASSLSAGGNYEQYF.

The chain joins TRBV5-5 to TRBJ1-1; D may be TRBD1 (6 bases). Trimming took 4 bases from V and 3 from J, leaving 13 bases between them. CDR1 is SGHKS and CDR2 is YYEKEE in the germline V gene (reference sequence). This CDR3 contains 14 residues. The CDR3 nucleotides are TGTGCCAGCAGCGGGTGGGGGGCCTACACTGAAGCTTTCTTT. Its translation is CASSGWGAYTEAFF.

The chain couples TRBV5-4 to TRBJ1-1; D remains ambiguous. Between the trimmed V and J ends, which lost 4 bases and 0 bases, there was a span of 10 bases. Germline lookup yields CDR1 SGHNT and CDR2 YYREEE (reference sequence). CDR3 length: 14 residues. The CDR3: CASSAGRVNTEAFF. CDR3 DNA: TGTGCCAGCAGCGCCGGAAGGGTGAACACTGAAGCTTTCTTT.